Listed below are T cell receptor beta chains from one sample, sequenced in a study of T cells in localized non-small cell lung cancer. The repertoire was sequenced with immunoSEQ multiplex PCR; TCRdb's copy has only in-frame clones and lacks some. The sample includes some 12,000 clones, around 83% of them seen just once. The input for sequencing was peripheral blood, taken before any cancer treatment. The source of these receptors is a male donor aged 60 or over with stage III lung adenocarcinoma. The CDR3 runs from the conserved cysteine through the conserved F or W. A D gene is named only where the DNA matches it firmly. Not every row has a clone size; where given, it reads once, few, many or a size class.

d_gene: TRBD2
abundance: NA
j_gene: TRBJ2-3
v_gene: TRBV10-3
CDR3nt: TGTGCCATCAAAGACCGAATAGCGGGAGGGGTAGATACGCAGTATTTT
CDR3aa: CAIKDRIAGGVDTQYF

d_gene: NA
abundance: NA
j_gene: TRBJ1-3
v_gene: TRBV28
CDR3nt: TGTGCCAGCGGTCGGGCGGACTCTGGAAACACCATATATTTT
CDR3aa: CASGRADSGNTIYF

d_gene: NA
abundance: NA
j_gene: TRBJ1-3
v_gene: TRBV6-1
CDR3nt: TGTGCCAGCAGTGAGGACCTAACTGGAAACACCATATATTTT
CDR3aa: CASSEDLTGNTIYF

d_gene: NA
abundance: NA
j_gene: TRBJ1-2
v_gene: TRBV4-2
CDR3nt: TGTGCCAGCAGCCGCGGGTCCCTTAACTATGGCTACACCTTC
CDR3aa: CASSRGSLNYGYTF

d_gene: TRBD1
abundance: NA
j_gene: TRBJ1-2
v_gene: TRBV27
CDR3nt: TGTGCCAGCAGTTCCCGGGACAGGGCGACTTATGGCTACACCTTC
CDR3aa: CASSSRDRATYGYTF

d_gene: TRBD1
abundance: NA
j_gene: TRBJ1-2
v_gene: TRBV9
CDR3nt: TGTGCCAGCAGCACCGGGACAGTCTCTGGCTACACCTTC
CDR3aa: CASSTGTVSGYTF

d_gene: NA
abundance: NA
j_gene: TRBJ1-3
v_gene: TRBV27
CDR3nt: TGTGCCAGCAGTTTAAATGTCGGAGACTCCGGAAACACCATATATTTT
CDR3aa: CASSLNVGDSGNTIYF

d_gene: NA
abundance: NA
j_gene: TRBJ1-2
v_gene: TRBV28
CDR3nt: TGTGCCAGCAGTCCTTCCTCGTGGGGGGAGGGTGGCTACACCTTC
CDR3aa: CASSPSSWGEGGYTF

d_gene: NA
abundance: NA
j_gene: TRBJ1-6
v_gene: TRBV6-6
CDR3nt: TGTGCCAGCAGTCCTAAGACAGCAGGGAATTCACCCCTCCACTTT
CDR3aa: CASSPKTAGNSPLHF

d_gene: NA
abundance: NA
j_gene: TRBJ2-3
v_gene: TRBV10-2
CDR3nt: TGCGCCAGCAGCCACCCAGGGGATACGCAGTATTTT
CDR3aa: CASSHPGDTQYF

d_gene: NA
abundance: NA
j_gene: TRBJ2-3
v_gene: TRBV11-2
CDR3nt: TGTGCCAGCAGCTTAGTTGGCGGGACGCCCACAGATACGCAGTATTTT
CDR3aa: CASSLVGGTPTDTQYF

d_gene: NA
abundance: NA
j_gene: TRBJ1-4
v_gene: TRBV25-1
CDR3nt: TGTGCCAGCAGTGAGACTTTACAGGGTTTCGGTCGGAATGAAAAACTGTTTTTT
CDR3aa: CASSETLQGFGRNEKLFF

d_gene: TRBD2
abundance: once
j_gene: TRBJ2-1
v_gene: TRBV4-3
CDR3nt: TGCGCCAGCAGCCAAGAACCCCTAGCGGGACCCTACAATGAGCAGTTCTTC
CDR3aa: CASSQEPLAGPYNEQFF

d_gene: NA
abundance: NA
j_gene: TRBJ2-7
v_gene: TRBV27
CDR3nt: TGTGCCAGCAGTGGGGGTCTTGAGCAGTACTTC
CDR3aa: CASSGGLEQYF

d_gene: NA
abundance: NA
j_gene: TRBJ1-1
v_gene: TRBV2
CDR3nt: TGTGCCAGCAGTTTAGGGGACGGCATGAACACTGAAGCTTTCTTT
CDR3aa: CASSLGDGMNTEAFF

d_gene: NA
abundance: NA
j_gene: TRBJ1-2
v_gene: TRBV5-1
CDR3nt: TGCGCCAGCAGCTTACGGACGGGTGGCTACACCTTC
CDR3aa: CASSLRTGGYTF

d_gene: TRBD1
abundance: NA
j_gene: TRBJ1-4
v_gene: TRBV6-5
CDR3nt: TGTGCCAGCACCCAGGGGGGAACTAATGAAAAACTGTTTTTT
CDR3aa: CASTQGGTNEKLFF

d_gene: NA
abundance: NA
j_gene: TRBJ2-7
v_gene: TRBV5-6
CDR3nt: TGTGCCAGCAGCTTGGCTGGCTTTGGCGGTATAACCTACGAGCAGTACTTC
CDR3aa: CASSLAGFGGITYEQYF

d_gene: NA
abundance: NA
j_gene: TRBJ1-5
v_gene: TRBV11-2
CDR3nt: TGTGCCAGCAGCTTAGGGTACAACCCGGGGGGCAATCAGCCCCAGCATTTT
CDR3aa: CASSLGYNPGGNQPQHF

d_gene: NA
abundance: once
j_gene: TRBJ2-6
v_gene: TRBV13
CDR3nt: TGTGCCAGCAGCTTATATTCCGGGGCCAACGTCCTGACTTTC
CDR3aa: CASSLYSGANVLTF

d_gene: NA
abundance: NA
j_gene: TRBJ1-2
v_gene: TRBV29-1
CDR3nt: TGCAGCGTTGAACCCCCGCGCCTAGGGCGGAATGGCTACACCTTC
CDR3aa: CSVEPPRLGRNGYTF

d_gene: NA
abundance: NA
j_gene: TRBJ2-3
v_gene: TRBV7-9
CDR3nt: TGTGCCAGCAGCTCAGGGGCGGGATGGGGCACAGATACGCAGTATTTT
CDR3aa: CASSSGAGWGTDTQYF

d_gene: TRBD1
abundance: NA
j_gene: TRBJ1-4
v_gene: TRBV6-1
CDR3nt: TGTGCCAGCAGTGAAGCGTGGGGACAGGAAAAACTGTTTTTT
CDR3aa: CASSEAWGQEKLFF

d_gene: TRBD1
abundance: once
j_gene: TRBJ2-7
v_gene: TRBV19
CDR3nt: TGTGCCAGTAGTCCCACGACAGGGCCCTACGAGCAGTACTTC
CDR3aa: CASSPTTGPYEQYF